A single sample gave rise to the 27 T cell receptor beta chains below, sequenced in a study of cytotoxic CD8 clonotypes in ibrutinib-treated CLL. Only in-frame clones appear in the TCRdb table, and some are missing; sequencing was by immunoSEQ multiplex PCR. The sample yields tens of thousands of clones, about nine tenths seen once. Sequences were derived from PBMCs, sampled after 12 months of ibrutinib treatment. The receptors derive from a human donor with chronic lymphocytic leukemia.

This clone turned up a few times. The V call is TRBV2, the J call TRBJ1-5, with a tentative D call TRBD1 (5 bases). Trimming took off 6 bases at V and 9 bases at J, with 9 bases between the two ends. CDR1 SNHLY and CDR2 FYNNEI come from the germline V gene. The CDR3 spans 11 residues. The CDR3 nucleotides are TGTGCCAGCAGGGGGGGTGGGCCCCAGCATTTT. Translation: CASRGGGPQHF.

The V gene is TRBV19, the J gene TRBJ1-1, with a tentative D call TRBD1 (5 bases). Between the trimmed V and J ends, which lost 8 bases and 2 bases, there was a span of 21 bases. CDR1 is LNHDA and CDR2 is SQIVND in the germline V gene (reference sequence). This CDR3 region has 16 residues. The CDR3 DNA follows: TGTGCCAGTTCCTACCCGCCAGGGTACCTCAACACTGAAGCTTTCTTT. Its protein is CASSYPPGYLNTEAFF.

The V and J genes are TRBV18 and TRBJ2-5; D remains unclear. Germline CDR1 KGHSH, CDR2 LQKENI. The CDR3 has 12 residues. V lost 8 bases and J 2 bases, leaving 9 bases between the germline ends. The CDR3 reads CASTRGQETQYF. The CDR3, as DNA: TGTGCCAGCACACGAGGACAAGAGACCCAGTACTTC.

The CDR3 nucleotides are TGTGCCAGTAGTATCTCAGAGACCCAGTACTTC. Its protein product is CASSISETQYF. The V call is TRBV19, the J call TRBJ2-5; D unresolved. CDR1 and CDR2 (germline): LNHDA, SQIVND (reference sequence). The CDR3 runs 11 residues. Deletions cut 3 bases from V and 4 bases from J, with 3 bases between.

The sample holds one count of this clone. V gene TRBV9 combines with J gene TRBJ2-1; 10 nucleotides match TRBD1. This CDR3 spans 18 amino acids. V dropped 0 bases and J dropped 6; count of bases not matched to a gene: 12. Germline V gene data show CDR1 as SGDLS and CDR2 as YYNGEE. The DNA of the CDR3 is TGTGCCAGCAGCGTAGGACAGGGGGCGCAAATTGGGCTCAATGAGCAGTTCTTC. It is translated as CASSVGQGAQIGLNEQFF.

The chain combines TRBV6-1 with TRBJ2-1; D possibly corresponds to TRBD1 (6 bases). The V end was cut by 6 bases, the J end by 7 bases, with 10 bases between. Germline V lookup: CDR1 MNHNS, CDR2 SASEGT. The CDR3 runs 12 residues. The CDR3 is CASSQQGNEQFF. The CDR3, as DNA: TGTGCCAGCAGCCAGCAGGGGAATGAGCAGTTCTTC.

The V and J genes are TRBV5-1 and TRBJ2-3; D unresolved. Trimming removed 0 bases from V and 2 bases from J, with 10 bases in between. The CDR3 extends over 15 amino acids. Per germline, CDR1 SGHRS and CDR2 YFSETQ. The CDR3 here is CASSLAGSPTDTQYF. The CDR3 region has the DNA TGCGCCAGCAGCTTGGCCGGGTCTCCCACAGATACGCAGTATTTT.

This clone was recorded once. The rearrangement links TRBV9 to TRBJ2-7; 8 bases align to TRBD2. Germline V lookup: CDR1 SGDLS, CDR2 YYNGEE. The CDR3 spans 16 residues. Trimming took 0 bases from V and 4 from J; bases not matched to a gene: 9. CDR3 amino acids: CASSVAPSGPQYEQYF. CDR3 sequence (DNA): TGTGCCAGCAGCGTAGCCCCTAGCGGGCCGCAGTACGAGCAGTACTTC.

The chain joins TRBV29-1 to TRBJ2-1; 7 nucleotides agree with TRBD1. The germline CDR1 and CDR2 sequences are SQVTM and ANQGSEA. CDR3 length: 11 residues. Trimming cost V 5 bases and J 7 bases; bases outside gene matches: 2. CDR3 sequence (DNA): TGCAGCGTTATGACAGGGAATGAGCAGTTCTTC. Its translation is CSVMTGNEQFF.

The chain uses TRBV6-1 and TRBJ2-3; D is ambiguous. CDR1 MNHNS and CDR2 SASEGT come from the germline V gene. V gave up 3 bases and J gave up 0 bases, with 10 bases separating them. The CDR3 loop spans 15 amino acids. For the CDR3, the DNA is TGTGCCAGCAGTGATGGGCGGCTTAGCACAGATACGCAGTATTTT. Its protein product is CASSDGRLSTDTQYF.

The J gene is TRBJ2-2, the V gene TRBV11-2; TRBD2 agrees at 13 bases. The V gene's germline CDR1 is SGHAT and CDR2 FQNNGV. The length of the CDR3 is 17 residues. J was trimmed by 7 bases and V by 5 bases; bases with no gene match: 10. The CDR3, as DNA: TGTGCCAGCAGCCAGACTCGACTAGCGGGGGGTGGCGGGGAGCTGTTTTTT. Protein: CASSQTRLAGGGGELFF.

This chain links TRBV14 with TRBJ2-4, with D uncertain. The germline gives CDR1 SGHDN, CDR2 FVKESK. The CDR3 sequence is 12 residues long. Trimming removed 3 bases at V and 13 bases at J, with 13 bases between. Here the CDR3 reads CASSHQGPLQYF. CDR3 nucleotide sequence: TGTGCCAGCAGCCACCAAGGGCCCCTACAGTACTTC.

The chain has TRBV30 and TRBJ2-2, with unresolved D. CDR3 length: 15 residues. The V end was cut by 0 bases, the J end by 0 bases, with 8 bases between. The germline CDR1 and CDR2 sequences are GTSNPN and SVGIG (reference sequence). The DNA for the CDR3 is TGTGCCTGGAGTGTACTGGCGGCGAACACCGGGGAGCTGTTTTTT. This codes for CAWSVLAANTGELFF.

CDR3 nucleotide sequence: TGTGCCACTGCGGGGGAGAACACTGAAGCTTTCTTT. It yields the protein CATAGENTEAFF. The chain combines TRBV10-3 with TRBJ1-1; D may be TRBD1 (5 bases). The CDR3 consists of 12 residues. V dropped 10 bases and J dropped 1 base, with 10 bases sitting between them. Germline CDR1 is ENHRY and CDR2 is SYGVKD.

V gene TRBV5-5 combines with J gene TRBJ1-1, with D tentatively TRBD1 (6 bases). Trimming pared 4 bases from V and 8 bases from J, leaving 18 bases between. The CDR3 is 14 amino acids. From germline, CDR1 is SGHKS and CDR2 YYEKEE (reference sequence). The CDR3 reads CASSGFNLDREAFF. The CDR3 region has the DNA TGTGCCAGCAGCGGATTTAATCTTGACAGGGAAGCTTTCTTT.

V gene TRBV6-1 combines with J gene TRBJ2-1; D perhaps matches TRBD1 (6 bases). CDR1 MNHNS and CDR2 SASEGT come from the germline V gene. CDR3 length: 14 amino acids. V lost 6 bases and J 5 bases, leaving 14 bases between the germline ends. The CDR3 region is CASSPRDTNNEQFF. As DNA, the CDR3 is TGTGCCAGCAGCCCCCGGGACACAAACAATGAGCAGTTCTTC.

This clone was detected only a few times. The V gene is TRBV19, the J gene TRBJ2-7, with 7 bases lining up with TRBD1. J was trimmed by 3 bases and V by 7 bases; bases with no gene match: 3. CDR1 is LNHDA and CDR2 is SQIVND in the germline V gene (reference sequence). The CDR3 runs to 12 residues. The CDR3 DNA reads TGTGCCAGTACCGGGACAGACTACGAGCAGTACTTC. Translation gives CASTGTDYEQYF.

This chain joins TRBV2 and TRBJ2-7; D remains ambiguous. The V end was cut by 7 bases, the J end by 0 bases, with 10 bases between. Germline loops: CDR1 SNHLY, CDR2 FYNNEI. The CDR3 spans 13 residues. Here the CDR3 reads CASMTGFSYEQYF. CDR3 DNA sequence: TGTGCCAGCATGACCGGATTCTCCTACGAGCAGTACTTC.

The V call is TRBV30, the J call TRBJ1-1, with D perhaps matching TRBD1 (5 bases). Trimming stripped 3 bases from V and 0 bases from J, with 14 bases between. The CDR3 loop spans 15 amino acids. Germline V CDR1 and CDR2: GTSNPN, SVGIG (reference sequence). For the CDR3, the DNA is TGTGCCTGGAGCAAGGCGGGGGATATGAACACTGAAGCTTTCTTT. This encodes CAWSKAGDMNTEAFF. The whole variable domain, remainder taken from reference TRBV30 and TRBJ1-1, is SQTIHQWPATLVQPVGSPLSLECTVEGTSNPNLYWYRQAAGRGLQLLFYSVGIGQISSEVPQNLSASRPQDRQFILSSKKLLLSDSGFYLCAWSKAGDMNTEAFFGQGTRLTVV.

This sequence joins TRBV2 and TRBJ2-7; maybe TRBD2 (6 bases). CDR1 SNHLY and CDR2 FYNNEI come from the germline V gene. Trimming cost V 7 bases and J 3 bases, with 10 bases left between them. This CDR3 spans 12 amino acids. DNA of the CDR3: TGTGCCAGCAAACTAGCTTACTACGAGCAGTACTTC. This sequence encodes CASKLAYYEQYF.

The CDR3 spells CAIRRLGAYEQYF. The CDR3 coding sequence is TGTGCCATCCGAAGACTAGGGGCATACGAGCAGTACTTC. V is TRBV10-3 and J is TRBJ2-7, with D possibly TRBD2 on 6 matching bases. V lost 8 bases to trimming and J lost 4 bases, with 15 bases between them. The CDR3 contains 13 residues. CDR1 and CDR2 from the germline V gene are ENHRY and SYGVKD.

The CDR3 sequence: CASSGIPESSGSREQFF. CDR3 DNA sequence: TGCGCCAGCAGCGGGATACCGGAGTCTAGCGGGAGCCGTGAGCAGTTCTTC. The genes are TRBV4-1 and TRBJ2-1; 10 bases align to TRBD2. The CDR3 length is 17 residues. The ends lost 5 bases at V and 9 bases at J; junction bases unmatched: 16. CDR1 is MGHRA, CDR2 YSYEKL, per germline.

By frequency in the sample, this clone is large (0.1 to 1%). The J gene is TRBJ2-3, the V gene TRBV15, with 7 bases fitting TRBD2. CDR3 length equals 22 residues. Germline-derived CDR1 and CDR2 are LNHNV and YYDKDF (reference sequence). V gave up 4 bases and J gave up 2 bases; unmatched junction bases: 27. The CDR3 DNA is TGTGCCACCAGCACAGGAAGGTGCAAAGTGCGTGAGAGGCTAGCGGTCACAGATACGCAGTATTTT. It codes for CATSTGRCKVRERLAVTDTQYF. The variable domain in full, with the rest retrieved from reference TRBV15 and TRBJ2-3, is DAMVIQNPRYQVTQFGKPVTLSCSQTLNHNVMYWYQQKSSQAPKLLFHYYDKDFNNEADTPDNFQSRRPNTSFCFLDIRSPGLGDTAMYLCATSTGRCKVRERLAVTDTQYFGPGTRLTVL.

In DNA form, the CDR3 reads TGTGCCAGCAGCTTAGATCTAGCTAGTAGCTCCGTGCAGTACTTC. Protein: CASSLDLASSSVQYF. The chain uses TRBV11-2 and TRBJ2-7; D may be TRBD2 (5 bases). The CDR3 covers 15 residues. CDR1 is SGHAT, CDR2 FQNNGV, per germline. V dropped 0 bases and J dropped 9 bases, with 18 bases sitting between them.

Worth noting for this clone: No conserved phenylalanine or tryptophan is present at the end of the CDR3, so a read error is the likely explanation. Because the CDR3's place on the DNA is in doubt, the DNA is left out and the CDR3 is given as listed by TCRdb. The chain links TRBV14 to TRBJ1-2. Both ends counted, the CDR3 spans 10 residues. The germline V gene has CDR1 SGHDN and CDR2 FVKESK. CDR3 loop: CASSPGRTPL.

The chain couples TRBV18 to TRBJ1-2; a weak D match, TRBD1 (5 bases). CDR3 length equals 15 residues. Germline V gene lookup returns CDR1 KGHSH and CDR2 LQKENI. V dropped 2 bases and J dropped 4 bases, with 14 bases sitting between them. The CDR3 DNA reads TGTGCCAGCTCACCAACGTTCGACAGCCGCTATGGCTACACCTTC. Its protein product is CASSPTFDSRYGYTF.

The chain carries TRBV28 and TRBJ1-4; D unresolved. The CDR3 runs to 19 residues. Trimming shortened V by 4 bases and J by 4 bases, and 25 bases separated the two germline ends. Germline loops: CDR1 MDHEN, CDR2 SYDVKM. CDR3 in amino acids: CASSSNRDGYVSSNEKLFF. The CDR3 DNA sequence: TGTGCCAGCAGTTCCAACCGGGATGGCTACGTTTCAAGTAATGAAAAACTGTTTTTT.